This T cell receptor (beta chain) stems from a study of spatial heterogeneity in lung cancer. On the study more broadly: Every unique TCR and UMI combination, on average, appeared more than ten times in raw reads.

Study-wide results and caveats: Resection saw ubiquitous expanded tumor TCRs appear in blood more than follow-up did.

With 0 bases removed from V and 3 bases from J, the gap between germline ends came to 12 bases. From germline, CDR1 is SGHRS and CDR2 YFSETQ. The CDR3 is 15 residues long. Single TCR cDNA molecules each had their own unique molecular identifier. TCRdb re-called the 5' RACE reads with MiXCR, one entry per CDR3 protein. The data show roughly 10,000 distinct CDR3 sequences, approximately 24% seen once. Time point denoted: sample taken at primary tumor resection. Whole RNA came from tumor, nontumor lung or frozen PBMC and was sequenced without being sorted. The donor population consisted of some 72 patients with untreated, early-stage non-small cell lung cancer. The sample holds a few counts of this clonotype. Its antigen is unidentified.

This sequence was found in a female donor with early-stage non-small cell lung cancer. The specimen was PBMCs, collected at surgery. The chain carries TRBV5-1 and TRBJ1-2; D is undetermined. The CDR3 loop is CASSLVGALDYGYTF. CDR3 nucleotides: TGCGCCAGCAGCTTGGTAGGTGCTTTGGACTATGGCTACACCTTC.